A single sample is the source of the 21 T cell receptor beta chains below, sequenced in a study of technical replicates of blood from a handful of donors. Sequencing used immunoSEQ multiplex PCR; TCRdb keeps in-frame clones, though not all of them. The repertoire has about 62,000 clones, roughly 91% of them found once; the top ten carry about 5%. Material for sequencing was PBMCs. The receptors were sampled from a human donor in good health. Some clones in this sample may be carry-over from other donors' samples.

DNA of the CDR3: TGTGCCAGCAGCCCAGGGGGCGGGAGACAAGAGACCCAGTACTTC. This translates into CASSPGGGRQETQYF. The chain links TRBV7-7 to TRBJ2-5; possible D gene TRBD1, 8 bases. Germline loops: CDR1 SSHAT, CDR2 FNYEAQ (reference sequence). Deletions cut 5 bases from V and 2 bases from J, with 15 bases between. The CDR3 sequence is 15 residues long.

The gene calls are TRBV6-5 and TRBJ2-7, with D possibly being TRBD2 (5 bases). Germline V gives CDR1 MNHEY, CDR2 SVGAGI. V was cut by 2 bases and J by 6 bases, with 14 bases left in between. The CDR3 loop spans 14 amino acids. CDR3 residues: CASSYVGRRGEQYF. The CDR3 DNA reads TGTGCCAGCAGTTACGTTGGCAGACGGGGCGAGCAGTACTTC.

The gene calls are TRBV7-8 and TRBJ1-5, with D possibly matching TRBD1 (5 bases). Trimming took off 7 bases at V and 2 bases at J, with 21 bases between the two ends. Germline V gene lookup returns CDR1 SGHVS and CDR2 FQNEAQ. The CDR3 is 17 amino acids. The CDR3: CASTAAGRGGGNQPQHF. In DNA form, the CDR3 reads TGTGCCAGCACCGCAGCGGGACGGGGGGGAGGCAATCAGCCCCAGCATTTT.

This sequence joins TRBV7-9 and TRBJ2-6; 8 bases map to TRBD1. Germline CDR1 reads SEHNR; CDR2 reads FQNEAQ (reference sequence). V trimming: 2 bases; J trimming: 3 bases; junction bases outside the gene matches: 3. This CDR3 spans 16 amino acids. The CDR3 reads CASSLIGQGGANVLTF. The CDR3 nucleotides read TGTGCCAGCAGCTTAATCGGACAGGGTGGGGCCAACGTCCTGACTTTC. Together with reference TRBV7-9 and TRBJ2-6, the CDR3 gives the full variable domain: DTGVSQNPRHKITKRGQNVTFRCDPISEHNRLYWYRQTLGQGPEFLTYFQNEAQLEKSRLLSDRFSAERPKGSFSTLEIQRTEQGDSAMYLCASSLIGQGGANVLTFGAGSRLTVL.

The chain links TRBV5-1 to TRBJ2-2; 8 bases align to TRBD1. The CDR3 covers 17 residues. V lost 0 bases, J lost 1 base, and 5 bases stayed unmatched. CDR1 is SGHRS, CDR2 YFSETQ, per germline. The CDR3 sequence: CASSLEVGTGNTGELFF. CDR3 in DNA: TGCGCCAGCAGCTTGGAGGTGGGGACAGGGAACACCGGGGAGCTGTTTTTT.

This rearrangement joins TRBV7-2 to TRBJ1-1, with D hard to call. Germline CDR1 SGHTA, CDR2 FQGNSA. The CDR3 sequence is 14 residues long. V lost 5 bases and J 1 base, leaving 11 bases between the germline ends. The CDR3 DNA reads as TGTGCCAGCAGCATAACAGTCCAGAACACTGAAGCTTTCTTT. As protein: CASSITVQNTEAFF.

This chain joins TRBV7-9 and TRBJ2-1; D unresolved. V shed 1 base and J shed 6 bases, with 4 bases lying between them. Looked up from germline, CDR1 is SEHNR and CDR2 is FQNEAQ (reference sequence). The CDR3 extends over 12 amino acids. The CDR3 sequence is CASSLVINEQFF. CDR3 DNA: TGTGCCAGCAGCTTAGTTATCAATGAGCAGTTCTTC.

This chain joins TRBV4-2 and TRBJ2-2, with TRBD2 matching over 7 bases. The CDR3 is 15 amino acids. V trimming: 3 bases; J trimming: 6 bases; junction bases outside the gene matches: 7. Germline assignment: CDR1 LGHNA and CDR2 YNFKEQ. CDR3 loop: CASSHSGRESGELFF. CDR3 DNA sequence: TGTGCCAGCAGCCACTCGGGGCGGGAGTCCGGGGAGCTGTTTTTT.

This chain joins TRBV21-1 and TRBJ2-2; the tabulated D call, TRBD1, remains unverified against the DNA. TRBV21-1 is termed a pseudogene. The CDR3 loop spans 18 amino acids. The DNA for the CDR3 is TGTGCCAGCAGCAAAGGGGTCAGGGGAGTGACGAACACCGGGGAGCTGTTTTTT. This encodes CASSKGVRGVTNTGELFF.

The chain couples TRBV29-1 to TRBJ1-2, with unresolved D. The V gene's germline CDR1 is SQVTM and CDR2 ANQGSEA. The CDR3 has 13 amino acids. Trimming shortened V by 4 bases and J by 3 bases, and 12 bases separated the two germline ends. Here the CDR3 DNA reads TGCAGCGTTGGCCCGGAGGGAGACTATGGCTACACCTTC. This codes for CSVGPEGDYGYTF.

This sequence joins TRBV6-5 and TRBJ2-7; tentatively, D is TRBD1 (5 bases). The CDR3 contains 14 residues. Deletions cut 7 bases from V and 0 bases from J, with 13 bases between. Per the germline V gene, CDR1 is MNHEY and CDR2 is SVGAGI. CDR3 loop: CASNQGAASYEQYF. CDR3 nucleotide sequence: TGTGCCAGCAATCAAGGGGCTGCCTCCTACGAGCAGTACTTC.

The V gene is TRBV7-8, the J gene TRBJ2-7; 9 bases agree with TRBD2. This CDR3 contains 14 residues. Per germline, CDR1 SGHVS and CDR2 FQNEAQ. V lost 3 bases, J lost 6 bases, and 6 bases stayed unmatched. CDR3 nucleotide sequence: TGTGCCAGCAGCTTGCCGGGACTAGCCGTCGAGCAGTACTTC. Amino acid sequence: CASSLPGLAVEQYF.

J is TRBJ1-6 and V is TRBV2; tentatively, D is TRBD1 (5 bases). Germline V gene lookup returns CDR1 SNHLY and CDR2 FYNNEI. Trimming pared 6 bases from V and 9 bases from J, leaving 15 bases between. This CDR3 has 14 residues. This CDR3 is CASRTDSTVSPLHF. In DNA form, the CDR3 reads TGTGCCAGCAGGACAGATTCGACGGTTTCACCCCTCCACTTT.

V and J are TRBV18 and TRBJ2-5; possibly TRBD1 for D (5 bases). The germline V gene has CDR1 KGHSH and CDR2 LQKENI. The CDR3 consists of 13 residues. V shed 5 bases and J shed 4 bases, with 11 bases lying between them. CDR3 nucleotides: TGTGCCAGCTCATTCTCTAGGGGAGAGACCCAGTACTTC. Encoded protein: CASSFSRGETQYF.

The chain links TRBV29-1 to TRBJ2-1, with 9 bases fitting TRBD2. The CDR3 runs to 13 residues. Looked up from germline, CDR1 is SQVTM and CDR2 is ANQGSEA. The CDR3 loop is CRIFAGGPDEQFF. As DNA, the CDR3 is TGCAGGATCTTTGCGGGAGGGCCGGATGAGCAGTTCTTC.

Written as DNA, the CDR3 is TGTGCCAGCAGTTCCGTAACCACGGGGGCCTACGAGCAGTACTTC. Amino acid sequence: CASSSVTTGAYEQYF. This chain uses TRBV28 with TRBJ2-7; a possible D gene is TRBD2 (6 bases). V was cut by 4 bases and J by 2 bases, with 15 bases left in between. This CDR3 is built from 15 residues. From germline, CDR1 is MDHEN and CDR2 SYDVKM.

This clone was found once. The V and J genes are TRBV11-2 and TRBJ2-7, with 11 bases matching TRBD2. Per germline, CDR1 SGHAT and CDR2 FQNNGV. V lost 1 base to trimming and J lost 5 bases; unmatched junction nucleotides: 13. This CDR3 has 18 residues. The CDR3 spells CASSLGRRTSGSYHEQYF. DNA for the CDR3: TGTGCCAGCAGCTTAGGACGGAGAACTAGCGGGAGTTACCACGAGCAGTACTTC.

The chain has TRBV29-1 and TRBJ2-5; D may be TRBD2 (5 bases). Germline V CDR1 and CDR2: SQVTM, ANQGSEA. Deletions cut 0 bases from V and 5 bases from J, with 16 bases between. This CDR3 contains 15 residues. The CDR3 region has the DNA TGCAGCGTTGAAGATAGGGCTAGCCCCCCGGAGACCCAGTACTTC. It specifies CSVEDRASPPETQYF.

V and J are TRBV7-2 and TRBJ2-7, with D possibly TRBD2 on 5 matching bases. V was clipped by 4 bases and J by 0 bases, with 16 bases between them. Germline lookup yields CDR1 SGHTA and CDR2 FQGNSA. The CDR3 runs 16 residues. CDR3 sequence: CASSSSLLSVSYEQYF. As DNA, the CDR3 is TGTGCCAGCAGCTCCTCTCTACTTAGCGTCTCCTACGAGCAGTACTTC.

The chain combines TRBV7-2 with TRBJ2-7, with TRBD2 matching 8 bases. This CDR3 has 15 residues. Germline lookup yields CDR1 SGHTA and CDR2 FQGNSA. V trimming: 4 bases; J trimming: 0 bases; junction bases outside the gene matches: 5. CDR3 bases: TGTGCCAGCAGCTGGAGCGGGGGAAGCTCCTACGAGCAGTACTTC. This codes for CASSWSGGSSYEQYF.

This clone has a handful of counts. The chain joins TRBV7-2 to TRBJ1-2, with a weak D call TRBD1 (5 bases). This CDR3 comprises 14 residues. The ends were cut back, 1 base at V and 8 bases at J, with 14 bases in the middle. CDR1 SGHTA and CDR2 FQGNSA come from the germline V gene. CDR3 DNA sequence: TGTGCCAGCAGCTTAGAGGTGACAGCCAGCGGCTACACCTTC. This translates into CASSLEVTASGYTF.